These 20 T cell receptor beta chains came from one sample sequenced in a study of T-cell memory formation after mild COVID-19. Each CDR3 protein is one row after TCRdb ran MiXCR on the 5' RACE reads. Here the sample spans 190,000 or so distinct CDR3 sequences, about a fifth being singletons. Sequences were obtained from PBMCs or a T cell subset sorted from them (not recorded which). These receptors were obtained from an adult woman who had mild COVID-19 (a few samples of this study predate the infection). Cell type and time point are not known.

CDR3 loop: CASSDWTGPPLHF. Written as DNA, the CDR3 is TGTGCCAGCAGTGACTGGACAGGGCCTCCCCTCCACTTT. The V gene is TRBV6-1, the J gene TRBJ1-6, with TRBD1 matching over 8 bases. In germline, CDR1 is MNHNS, CDR2 SASEGT. CDR3 size: 13 residues. With V trimmed by 3 bases and J by 13 bases, 5 bases remained unmatched.

The chain employs TRBV30 and TRBJ2-7; tentative D call: TRBD2 (5 bases). CDR1 is GTSNPN, CDR2 SVGIG, per germline (reference sequence). The CDR3 is 12 residues long. V shed 2 bases and J shed 6 bases, with 11 bases lying between them. For the CDR3, the DNA is TGTGCCTGGAGTCGTAGCGAGGGCGAGCAGTACTTC. Protein: CAWSRSEGEQYF.

The chain recombines TRBV7-9 with TRBJ1-1; D may be TRBD1 (5 bases). The ends were cut back, 3 bases at V and 4 bases at J, with 12 bases in the middle. The CDR3 is made up of 14 amino acids. Per the germline V gene, CDR1 is SEHNR and CDR2 is FQNEAQ (reference sequence). The CDR3 sequence is CASSLVQGPTEAFF. The CDR3 DNA reads TGTGCCAGCAGCTTGGTTCAGGGACCCACTGAAGCTTTCTTT.

The chain has TRBV12-3 or TRBV12-4 and TRBJ2-3, with D perhaps TRBD2 (7 bases). This CDR3 is built from 15 residues. Trimming took off 5 bases at V and 4 bases at J, with 16 bases between the two ends. CDR3 DNA sequence: TGTGCCAGCAGTAGTCCGGGGGGCGAGGCAGATACGCAGTATTTT. It encodes CASSSPGGEADTQYF.

The table lists this clonotype with a count of one. Given the absence of the conserved phenylalanine or tryptophan at the CDR3 end, a read error is likely. The V gene is TRBV7-9, the J gene TRBJ2-1; 9 bases align to TRBD2. From germline, CDR1 is SEHNR and CDR2 FQNEAQ (reference sequence). This CDR3 comprises 17 residues. After removal of 4 bases from V and 0 bases from J, the junction contained 7 bases not matched to a gene. CDR3 sequence (DNA): TGTGCCAGCAGCTCCCCCCTTAGCGGGAGCTCCTACAATGAGCAGTTCTTA. Translating gives CASSSPLSGSSYNEQFL.

The V gene is TRBV18, the J gene TRBJ2-1, with a tentative D call TRBD2 (5 bases). Germline V gene lookup returns CDR1 KGHSH and CDR2 LQKENI. The CDR3 runs 13 residues. Trimming removed 3 bases from V and 5 bases from J, with 8 bases in between. The CDR3 sequence: CASSPPGNNEQFF. The CDR3 DNA follows: TGTGCCAGCTCACCCCCGGGGAACAATGAGCAGTTCTTC.

This clonotype has just a few counts. This chain joins TRBV6-6 and TRBJ2-1; 11 positions agree with TRBD2. Germline assignment: CDR1 MNHNY and CDR2 SVGAGI (reference sequence). Unmatched junction bases numbered 11, after V lost 4 bases and J lost 9 bases. The CDR3 extends over 16 amino acids. The CDR3 loop is CASSFGTSGTWGEQFF. In DNA, the CDR3 is TGTGCCAGCAGTTTCGGGACTAGCGGTACGTGGGGTGAGCAGTTCTTC.

The V gene is TRBV7-2, the J gene TRBJ2-7, with D perhaps TRBD2 (6 bases). CDR3 length: 15 amino acids. The V and J ends lost 4 bases and 4 bases respectively, with 17 bases between them. Per germline, CDR1 SGHTA and CDR2 FQGNSA. This CDR3 is CASSSTPAGWYEQYF. CDR3 bases: TGTGCCAGCAGCTCCACCCCGGCGGGGTGGTACGAGCAGTACTTC. The full variable domain, with the rest looked up from reference TRBV7-2 and TRBJ2-7, is GAGVSQSPSNKVTEKGKDVELRCDPISGHTALYWYRQSLGQGLEFLIYFQGNSAPDKSGLPSDRFSAERTGGSVSTLTIQRTQQEDSAVYLCASSSTPAGWYEQYFGPGTRLTVT.

This clonotype has more than one count but fewer than ten. The V call is TRBV28, the J call TRBJ2-1, with 8 bases matching TRBD2. The J segment lost 12 bases and the V segment lost 10 bases, leaving 5 bases of the junction unmatched. This CDR3 is 10 amino acids long. In germline, CDR1 is MDHEN, CDR2 SYDVKM. The chain's CDR3 is CATGGILQFF. CDR3 DNA sequence: TGTGCCACGGGGGGGATATTGCAGTTCTTC. Looking up the rest from reference TRBV28 and TRBJ2-1 gives the full variable domain: DVKVTQSSRYLVKRTGEKVFLECVQDMDHENMFWYRQDPGLGLRLIYFSYDVKMKEKGDIPEGYSVSREKKERFSLILESASTNQTSMYLCATGGILQFFGPGTRLTVL.

The chain links TRBV19 to TRBJ1-2; no firm D call. The ends were cut back, 11 bases at V and 6 bases at J, with 10 bases in the middle. The CDR3 is 10 amino acids. Germline CDR1 reads LNHDA; CDR2 reads SQIVND (reference sequence). The CDR3 spells CAAGGDGYTF. CDR3 nucleotides: TGTGCCGCGGGCGGGGATGGCTACACCTTC.

The chain couples TRBV19 to TRBJ2-1; weak D call: TRBD2 (5 bases). The CDR3 is 21 residues long. V gave up 3 bases and J gave up 0 bases, with 27 bases separating them. From germline, CDR1 is LNHDA and CDR2 SQIVND (reference sequence). CDR3 sequence: CASSMESSIAAQLSSYNEQFF. CDR3 coding DNA: TGTGCCAGTAGTATGGAATCTAGCATCGCTGCACAATTGAGCTCCTACAATGAGCAGTTCTTC.

The sample holds a few counts of this clonotype. This chain uses TRBV14 with TRBJ2-1; 10 bases match TRBD2. CDR3 length: 15 amino acids. V lost 5 bases to trimming and J lost 3 bases; unmatched junction nucleotides: 4. Germline V lookup: CDR1 SGHDN, CDR2 FVKESK. The CDR3 loop is CASSSLAGYYNEQFF. The DNA of the CDR3 is TGTGCCAGCAGCTCACTAGCGGGGTACTACAATGAGCAGTTCTTC.

The rearrangement links TRBV2 to TRBJ2-2; D unresolved. This CDR3 is 15 amino acids long. The germline CDR1 and CDR2 sequences are SNHLY and FYNNEI. V lost 6 bases to trimming and J lost 3 bases, with 14 bases between them. The CDR3 nucleotides are TGTGCCAGCAGACCTGCGGACGGAGACACCGGGGAGCTGTTTTTT. Amino acids: CASRPADGDTGELFF. The full variable domain, in which reference TRBV2 and TRBJ2-2 provide the parts outside the CDR3, is EPEVTQTPSHQVTQMGQEVILRCVPISNHLYFYWYRQILGQKVEFLVSFYNNEISEKSEIFDDQFSVERPDGSNFTLKIRSTKLEDSAMYFCASRPADGDTGELFFGEGSRLTVL.

This clonotype was seen a handful of times. The chain links TRBV20-1 to TRBJ2-7; 7 bases are a match to TRBD2. The CDR3 is 14 amino acids. Germline-derived CDR1 and CDR2 are DFQATT and SNEGSKA (reference sequence). V dropped 0 bases and J dropped 6; count of bases not matched to a gene: 8. DNA for the CDR3: TGCAGTGCTAGAGAGGGGCGGGAGTACTCCGAGCAGTACTTC. This translates into CSAREGREYSEQYF.

This clonotype was observed at least ten times. The chain recombines TRBV7-8 with TRBJ2-3, with 11 nucleotides matching TRBD2. The germline gives CDR1 SGHVS, CDR2 FQNEAQ. The CDR3 runs to 17 residues. V shed 4 bases and J 5 bases; nucleotides not matched to a gene: 11. This chain's CDR3 is CASSSFHLAGGLDTQYF. For the CDR3, the DNA is TGTGCCAGCAGCTCCTTTCACTTAGCGGGAGGGCTAGATACGCAGTATTTT.

This clonotype was observed a few times. The rearrangement links TRBV5-1 to TRBJ2-1; D ambiguous. V gave up 0 bases and J gave up 9 bases, with 7 bases separating them. The CDR3 extends over 12 amino acids. CDR1 and CDR2 from the germline V gene are SGHRS and YFSETQ. CDR3 residues: CASSLAAREQFF. The CDR3 bases are TGCGCCAGCAGCTTGGCCGCGCGTGAGCAGTTCTTC.

This chain joins TRBV12-3 or TRBV12-4 and TRBJ1-6; 9 nucleotides align to TRBD1. V was pared by 4 bases and J by 7 bases, with 14 bases of the junction left unmatched. The CDR3 loop spans 18 amino acids. CDR3 in amino acids: CASSSVSTGQGLNSPLHF. The CDR3 DNA follows: TGTGCCAGCAGTTCAGTATCCACGGGACAGGGTTTAAATTCACCCCTCCACTTT.

In this sample, this clonotype turned up a few times. This chain connects TRBV4-1 to TRBJ2-1, with 10 bases identical to TRBD2. Trimming took 4 bases from V and 6 from J; bases not matched to a gene: 6. The CDR3 runs 15 residues. The germline CDR1 and CDR2 sequences are MGHRA and YSYEKL. The DNA of the CDR3 is TGCGCCAGCAGCCCCCTGGCTAGCGGGAGCAATGAGCAGTTCTTC. This translates into CASSPLASGSNEQFF.

The V gene is TRBV3-1, the J gene TRBJ2-1, with D perhaps matching TRBD2 (5 bases). The CDR3 contains 15 residues. Germline assignment: CDR1 LGHDT and CDR2 YNNKEL (reference sequence). V was pared by 0 bases and J by 6 bases, with 12 bases between. The CDR3 loop reads CASSQDLLAINEQFF. CDR3 nucleotide sequence: TGTGCCAGCAGCCAAGATCTGCTAGCCATCAATGAGCAGTTCTTC.

The chain has TRBV11-2 and TRBJ2-7, with D possibly TRBD2 on 6 matching bases. CDR1 SGHAT and CDR2 FQNNGV come from the germline V gene. The CDR3 length is 17 residues. The V gene lost 0 bases and the J gene lost 0 bases, with 15 bases spanning the gap. The CDR3 is CASSLETPAGGSYEQYF. DNA for the CDR3: TGTGCCAGCAGCTTAGAAACCCCTGCCGGGGGCTCCTACGAGCAGTACTTC.